These 20 T cell receptor beta chains came from one sample sequenced in a study of blood T cell repertoires in COVID-19. Profiled with immunoSEQ multiplex PCR; TCRdb holds only in-frame clones, not every one. The table has tens of thousands of clones, about 85% seen once. Sample: peripheral blood. The receptors derive from a man between 60 and 75 years old with acute or convalescent COVID-19.

The chain recombines TRBV10-3 with TRBJ1-1; D unresolved. Trimming took 0 bases from V and 7 from J, leaving 9 bases between them. Germline V lookup: CDR1 ENHRY, CDR2 SYGVKD. This CDR3 contains 13 residues. CDR3 region: CAISESREGEAFF. CDR3 in DNA: TGTGCCATCAGTGAGTCCAGAGAGGGTGAAGCTTTCTTT.

The J gene is TRBJ2-1, the V gene TRBV7-6; 9 bases map to TRBD2. Trimming removed 1 base from V and 3 bases from J; junction bases left unmatched: 4. Germline V gene sequence: CDR1 SGHVS, CDR2 FNYEAQ. The length of the CDR3 is 16 residues. The CDR3 here is CASSLEVAGDYNEQFF. The CDR3 DNA sequence: TGTGCCAGCAGCTTAGAGGTAGCGGGGGACTACAATGAGCAGTTCTTC. The full variable domain, rest sourced from reference TRBV7-6 and TRBJ2-1, is GAGVSQSPRYKVTKRGQDVALRCDPISGHVSLYWYRQALGQGPEFLTYFNYEAQQDKSGLPNDRFSAERPEGSISTLTIQRTEQRDSAMYRCASSLEVAGDYNEQFFGPGTRLTVL.

The chain employs TRBV18 and TRBJ1-2; D gene ambiguous. V dropped 0 bases and J dropped 7 bases, with 9 bases sitting between them. Germline lookup yields CDR1 KGHSH and CDR2 LQKENI. This CDR3 spans 13 amino acids. The CDR3 sequence is CASSPPFPGGYTF. CDR3 coding DNA: TGTGCCAGCTCACCACCTTTTCCGGGTGGCTACACCTTC.

The table lists this clone with a few counts. The V gene is TRBV7-9, the J gene TRBJ1-1, with D perhaps matching TRBD1 (5 bases). CDR1 is SEHNR, CDR2 FQNEAQ, per germline (reference sequence). The CDR3 covers 13 residues. Trimming shortened V by 2 bases and J by 1 base, and 5 bases separated the two germline ends. The CDR3 here is CASSLRGNTEAFF. The CDR3 DNA reads TGTGCCAGCAGCTTAAGGGGGAACACTGAAGCTTTCTTT.

The chain couples TRBV2 to TRBJ1-1, with no clear D. V lost 4 bases, J lost 2 bases, and 11 bases lay in between. CDR1 and CDR2 from the germline V gene are SNHLY and FYNNEI. The CDR3 runs 14 residues. As DNA, the CDR3 is TGTGCCAGCAGTGCGAGGATAGGAAACACTGAAGCTTTCTTT. Amino acid sequence: CASSARIGNTEAFF.

The V and J genes are TRBV6-5 and TRBJ1-2; TRBD1 matches 7 bases. CDR1 and CDR2 from the germline V gene are MNHEY and SVGAGI. V shed 4 bases and J 6 bases; nucleotides not matched to a gene: 8. This CDR3 contains 14 residues. The CDR3 spells CASSFSQGKNGYTF. The CDR3 nucleotides read TGTGCCAGCAGTTTCTCACAGGGGAAAAATGGCTACACCTTC.

The chain uses TRBV5-1 and TRBJ2-7; TRBD1 matches at 9 bases. V gave up 3 bases and J gave up 4 bases; unmatched junction bases: 11. Per the germline V gene, CDR1 is SGHRS and CDR2 is YFSETQ. The CDR3 length is 16 residues. The chain's CDR3 is CASSSESPGQGYEQYF. The CDR3 DNA is TGCGCCAGCAGCTCGGAGTCCCCGGGACAGGGATACGAGCAGTACTTC.

The chain has TRBV9 and TRBJ2-1; 15 positions agree with TRBD2. CDR3 size: 16 residues. Germline CDR1 SGDLS, CDR2 YYNGEE. With V trimmed by 5 bases and J by 8 bases, 8 bases remained unmatched. CDR3 in amino acids: CASRGTSGRSFDEQFF. As DNA, the CDR3 is TGTGCCAGCAGGGGGACTAGCGGGAGGTCTTTCGATGAGCAGTTCTTC. Using reference TRBV9 and TRBJ2-1 for the parts outside the CDR3, the full variable domain is DSGVTQTPKHLITATGQRVTLRCSPRSGDLSVYWYQQSLDQGLQFLIQYYNGEERAKGNILERFSAQQFPDLHSELNLSSLELGDSALYFCASRGTSGRSFDEQFFGPGTRLTVL.

The chain uses TRBV10-1 and TRBJ2-1; 8 bases map to TRBD2. J gave up 6 bases and V 5 bases, and 15 bases lay outside the gene matches. In germline, CDR1 is WNHNN, CDR2 SYGVQD (reference sequence). CDR3 length: 17 amino acids. CDR3 protein: CASSPQFLSGSANEQFF. DNA of the CDR3: TGCGCCAGCAGTCCCCAATTTTTAAGCGGGAGCGCCAATGAGCAGTTCTTC.

The chain recombines TRBV6-5 with TRBJ2-7; D unclear. Germline V gene lookup returns CDR1 MNHEY and CDR2 SVGAGI. Trimming removed 8 bases at V and 2 bases at J, with 16 bases between. The length of the CDR3 is 14 residues. The CDR3 loop is CASAFGRSTYEQYF. The CDR3 DNA is TGTGCCAGCGCCTTTGGAAGGAGCACCTACGAGCAGTACTTC.

V is TRBV18 and J is TRBJ1-5, with 8 bases identical to TRBD1. V was clipped by 1 base and J by 4 bases; unmatched bases: 3. The CDR3 loop spans 15 amino acids. Germline CDR1 reads KGHSH; CDR2 reads LQKENI. CDR3: CASSPLGTGNQPQHF. CDR3 nucleotide sequence: TGTGCCAGCTCACCACTAGGGACAGGAAATCAGCCCCAGCATTTT. Drawing the rest from reference TRBV18 and TRBJ1-5, the complete variable domain is NAGVMQNPRHLVRRRGQEARLRCSPMKGHSHVYWYRQLPEEGLKFMVYLQKENIIDESGMPKERFSAEFPKEGPSILRIQQVVRGDSAAYFCASSPLGTGNQPQHFGDGTRLSIL.

The J gene is TRBJ2-5, the V gene TRBV3-1 (or the pseudogene TRBV3-2), with a weak D call TRBD2 (5 bases). CDR3 length equals 15 residues. Per the germline V gene, CDR1 is LGHDT and CDR2 is YNNKEL (reference sequence). The V end lost 0 bases, the J end lost 7 bases, and 15 bases lay between the germline ends. The CDR3 nucleotides read TGTGCCAGCAGCCAAGACGGGGTCCAACTGGGGACCCAGTACTTC. The encoded protein is CASSQDGVQLGTQYF.

This CDR3 is CASSQGRGNQPQHF. The CDR3 nucleotides read TGTGCCAGCAGTCAGGGTAGGGGCAATCAGCCCCAGCATTTT. J is TRBJ1-5 and V is TRBV2, with a tentative D call TRBD1 (5 bases). From germline, CDR1 is SNHLY and CDR2 FYNNEI. V lost 5 bases and J lost 2, with 10 bases in between. CDR3 length: 14 residues.

This chain uses TRBV19 with TRBJ2-3, with TRBD2 matching over 10 bases. The CDR3 spans 16 residues. Germline CDR1 reads LNHDA; CDR2 reads SQIVND (reference sequence). After removal of 5 bases from V and 3 bases from J, the junction contained 8 bases not matched to a gene. This chain's CDR3 is CASSSKREGRTDTQYF. The CDR3 region has the DNA TGTGCCAGTAGTTCCAAGCGGGAGGGAAGGACAGATACGCAGTATTTT. Variable domain in full (rest from reference TRBV19 and TRBJ2-3): DGGITQSPKYLFRKEGQNVTLSCEQNLNHDAMYWYRQDPGQGLRLIYYSQIVNDFQKGDIAEGYSVSREKKESFPLTVTSAQKNPTAFYLCASSSKREGRTDTQYFGPGTRLTVL.

The V and J genes are TRBV6-5 and TRBJ1-1, with D hard to call. V was pared by 0 bases and J by 4 bases, with 12 bases between. The germline V gene encodes CDR1 MNHEY and CDR2 SVGAGI. There are 15 residues in the CDR3. CDR3 in DNA: TGTGCCAGCAGTTACTCCCAGTATAGGAGCACTGAAGCTTTCTTT. Its translation is CASSYSQYRSTEAFF.

The V gene is TRBV28, the J gene TRBJ1-5, with 9 bases that match TRBD1. The CDR3 loop spans 15 amino acids. Unmatched junction bases numbered 7, after V lost 6 bases and J lost 4 bases. Germline V CDR1 and CDR2: MDHEN, SYDVKM. The CDR3 region is CASRPSGQGNQPQHF. The DNA for the CDR3 is TGTGCCAGCAGACCCTCGGGACAGGGAAATCAGCCCCAGCATTTT. Using reference TRBV28 and TRBJ1-5 for the parts outside the CDR3, the full variable domain is DVKVTQSSRYLVKRTGEKVFLECVQDMDHENMFWYRQDPGLGLRLIYFSYDVKMKEKGDIPEGYSVSREKKERFSLILESASTNQTSMYLCASRPSGQGNQPQHFGDGTRLSIL.

This rearrangement joins TRBV7-2 to TRBJ1-5; TRBD1 is a possible D gene (5 bases). V was trimmed by 5 bases and J by 4 bases, leaving 15 bases between them. Germline loops: CDR1 SGHTA, CDR2 FQGNSA. The length of the CDR3 is 15 residues. CDR3 region: CASSPRPGENQPQHF. The CDR3, as DNA: TGTGCCAGCAGCCCCCGACCGGGGGAGAATCAGCCCCAGCATTTT.

The chain uses TRBV20-1 and TRBJ2-1; 11 nucleotides match TRBD1. The germline CDR1 and CDR2 sequences are DFQATT and SNEGSKA (reference sequence). The CDR3 totals 14 residues. The V and J ends lost 3 bases and 4 bases, in that order; junction bases with no gene match: 2. CDR3 protein: CSASWDRGYNEQFF. The CDR3 DNA follows: TGCAGTGCTAGTTGGGACAGGGGGTACAATGAGCAGTTCTTC.

This clone was seen many times. The chain is built from TRBV11-2 and TRBJ2-7, with D unclear. The CDR3 length is 12 residues. Trimming shortened V by 1 base and J by 4 bases, and 5 bases separated the two germline ends. In germline, CDR1 is SGHAT, CDR2 FQNNGV. Written as DNA, the CDR3 is TGTGCCAGCAGCTTAGTCGAGTACGAGCAGTACTTC. Translation: CASSLVEYEQYF.

The V call is TRBV7-6, the J call TRBJ1-1, with a tentative D call TRBD1 (6 bases). The CDR3 runs 13 residues. CDR1 SGHVS and CDR2 FNYEAQ come from the germline V gene. V was cut by 4 bases and J by 1 base, with 7 bases left in between. The CDR3: CASSWGQNTEAFF. The DNA of the CDR3 is TGTGCCAGCAGCTGGGGACAGAACACTGAAGCTTTCTTT.